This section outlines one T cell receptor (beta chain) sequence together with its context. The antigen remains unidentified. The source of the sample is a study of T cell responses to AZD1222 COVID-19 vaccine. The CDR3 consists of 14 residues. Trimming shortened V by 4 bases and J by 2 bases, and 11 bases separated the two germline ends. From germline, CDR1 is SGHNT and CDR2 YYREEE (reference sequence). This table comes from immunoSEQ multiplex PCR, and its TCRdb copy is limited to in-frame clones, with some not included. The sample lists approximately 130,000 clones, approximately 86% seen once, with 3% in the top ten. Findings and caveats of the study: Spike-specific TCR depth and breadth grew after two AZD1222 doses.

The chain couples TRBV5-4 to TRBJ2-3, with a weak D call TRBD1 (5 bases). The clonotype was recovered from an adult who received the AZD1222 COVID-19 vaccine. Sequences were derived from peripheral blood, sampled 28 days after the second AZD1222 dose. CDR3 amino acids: CASSPDISTDTQYF. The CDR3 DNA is TGTGCCAGCAGCCCGGACATTTCCACAGATACGCAGTATTTT.